This T cell receptor beta chain was recovered during a study of cytomegalovirus exposure and HLA in healthy donors. Findings and limits, study-wide: Overall, roughly 150 TCR beta chains were annotated as cytomegalovirus-associated. Across donors, most TCRs were seen rarely, yet some public ones were widespread.

This CDR3 has 16 residues. The V gene's germline CDR1 is LGHNA and CDR2 YNFKEQ. The trim removed 3 bases at V and 3 bases at J, leaving 9 bases unmatched. This table comes from immunoSEQ multiplex PCR, and its TCRdb copy is limited to in-frame clones, with some not included. The table lists 200,000 to 300,000 clones, about 86% of them singletons. As for this clone: The target antigen is unknown.

This clonotype was sampled from a woman in her 30s in good health and CMV-seropositive. The rearrangement uses TRBV4-2 and TRBJ2-7; 9 nucleotides agree with TRBD2. Source material: PBMCs. DNA for the CDR3: TGTGCCAGCAGCCAGAGGGTGGCGGGAGGGGGCTACGAGCAGTACTTC. Translated: CASSQRVAGGGYEQYF.